The rows below give T cell receptor beta chains drawn from one sample of a study of response to subunit inactivated influenza vaccine. TCRdb used MiXCR to reprocess the RT-PCR reads, holding one entry per CDR3 protein. In the table there are around 530,000 distinct CDR3 sequences, approximately 16% of which are singletons. The sequencing used CD4+ T cells sorted from PBMCs, collected about 24 months after vaccination. These receptor sequences come from a man between 50 and 75 years old who received an inactivated influenza vaccine. The CDR3 runs from the conserved cysteine through the conserved F or W. The order of the fields is CDR3 length, J gene, clone size, D gene, V gene, CDR3 protein, CDR3 DNA. D genes are given only for firm matches. Clone sizes are given selectively: once, few, many, or a class where the clone is expanded.

>12|TRBJ2-3|many|.|TRBV7-2
CASSLDSRRQYF
TGTGCCAGCAGCTTAGACTCGAGGCGGCAGTATTTT
>12|TRBJ2-5|.|.|TRBV24-1
CATSDLARTQYF
TGTGCCACCAGTGATTTGGCGCGGACCCAGTACTTC
>13|TRBJ1-6|.|.|TRBV7-2
CASSLRQGSPLHF
TGTGCCAGCAGCCTGAGGCAGGGTTCACCCCTCCACTTT
>15|TRBJ1-1|.|.|TRBV29-1
CSVEVMAGGGAEAFF
TGCAGCGTTGAAGTTATGGCCGGGGGAGGAGCTGAAGCTTTCTTT
>13|TRBJ1-1|.|.|TRBV9
CASSRTGLTEAFF
TGTGCCAGCAGCCGTACAGGGCTCACTGAAGCTTTCTTT
>13|TRBJ2-7|few|.|TRBV2
CASSKDGPYEQYF
TGTGCCAGCAGTAAGGACGGCCCCTACGAGCAGTACTTC
>14|TRBJ1-2|few|.|TRBV7-9
CASSFTEANYGYTF
TGTGCCAGCAGCTTCACAGAAGCTAACTATGGCTACACCTTC
>16|TRBJ1-4|few|.|TRBV5-1
CASSLPPIGAGEKLFF
TGCGCCAGCAGCTTGCCCCCGATAGGGGCTGGTGAAAAACTGTTTTTT
>16|TRBJ2-1|.|TRBD2|TRBV30
CAWSVLGTSGSNEQFF
TGTGCCTGGAGTGTACTAGGGACTAGCGGGAGCAATGAGCAGTTCTTC
>14|TRBJ2-5|.|TRBD1|TRBV29-1
CSVGTGVSQETQYF
TGCAGCGTCGGGACAGGAGTATCCCAAGAGACCCAGTACTTC
>14|TRBJ1-2|.|.|TRBV3-1
CASSSPGISYGYTF
TGTGCCAGCAGCTCCCCGGGTATAAGCTATGGCTACACCTTC
>19|TRBJ2-2|few|TRBD2|TRBV19
CASSRMGLAGIANTGELFF
TGTGCCAGTAGCCGTATGGGGCTAGCGGGGATCGCGAACACCGGGGAGCTGTTTTTT
>15|TRBJ2-5|few|TRBD1|TRBV5-1
CASSLTGTGQETQYF
TGCGCCAGCAGCTTGACTGGGACAGGCCAAGAGACCCAGTACTTC
>13|TRBJ2-2|.|.|TRBV10-3
CATLGLNTGELFF
TGTGCCACCCTAGGACTGAACACCGGGGAGCTGTTTTTT
>15|TRBJ2-1|.|.|TRBV28
CASSVTSGNPLEQFF
TGTGCCAGCAGTGTTACTAGTGGAAATCCTCTTGAGCAGTTCTTC
>15|TRBJ2-5|few|.|TRBV7-8
CASSLAWGGEETQYF
TGTGCCAGCAGCTTAGCCTGGGGGGGCGAGGAGACCCAGTACTTC
>12|TRBJ2-5|.|.|TRBV29-1
CSLRVIGETQYF
TGCAGCCTCCGAGTTATAGGGGAGACCCAGTACTTC
>15|TRBJ2-2|.|.|TRBV3-1
CASSGWDTNTGELFF
TGTGCCAGCAGCGGCTGGGACACCAACACCGGGGAGCTGTTTTTT
>17|TRBJ2-6|many|.|TRBV7-2
CASSLGSGSGGANVLTF
TGTGCCAGCAGCTTGGGGTCGGGGTCAGGAGGGGCCAACGTCCTGACTTTC
>12|TRBJ1-1|.|.|TRBV29-1
CSVGIDRIEAFF
TGCAGCGTTGGGATAGACAGGATTGAAGCTTTCTTT
>14|TRBJ2-5|.|.|TRBV12-3/TRBV12-4
CASRPGTRQETQYF
TGTGCCAGCAGACCAGGGACACGCCAAGAGACCCAGTACTTC
>14|TRBJ2-1|.|TRBD2|TRBV18
CASSTTSRDNEQFF
TGTGCCAGCTCTACGACTAGCAGAGACAATGAGCAGTTCTTC
>15|TRBJ2-2|many|.|TRBV15
CATSRDRVRAGELFF
TGTGCCACCAGCAGAGACAGGGTACGGGCCGGGGAGCTGTTTTTT
>16|TRBJ2-3|.|TRBD2|TRBV4-3
CASSQDWASGRPTQYF
TGCGCCAGCAGCCAAGATTGGGCTAGCGGGAGACCTACGCAGTATTTT
>16|TRBJ2-3|medium-sized|TRBD2|TRBV29-1
CSGRLAGVSSTDTQYF
TGCAGCGGACGACTAGCGGGGGTCTCTAGCACAGATACGCAGTATTTT
>15|TRBJ2-2|few|TRBD2|TRBV20-1
CSASSGGYNTGELFF
TGCAGTGCTAGTTCCGGGGGGTATAACACCGGGGAGCTGTTTTTT
>16|TRBJ1-1|many|.|TRBV7-2
CASSLVEYTMNTEAFF
TGTGCCAGCAGCTTAGTGGAATACACCATGAACACTGAAGCTTTCTTT
>15|TRBJ1-1|few|.|TRBV11-2
CASSSPRDLTQGAFF
TGTGCCAGCAGCTCTCCTCGGGACCTAACCCAGGGAGCTTTCTTT
>15|TRBJ2-1|.|TRBD1|TRBV5-1
CASSRYDRENNEQFF
TGCGCCAGCAGCCGATATGACAGGGAAAACAATGAGCAGTTCTTC